This TCR beta chain is from a study of shared clonotypes between healthy human individuals. Findings and limits, study-wide: Memory subsets generally showed smaller estimated richness than naive subsets did.

This clone was seen just once. The target antigen is unknown. Naive CD8 populations comprised CD45RO-negative cells positively selected for CCR7, excluding terminally differentiated effector memory CD45RA+ cells. The material for each subset, its genomic DNA, was split evenly across several immunoSEQ plates. Methods used by the authors: Junction-only immunoSEQ sequences carried no quality scores, so filtering differed. Data came from immunoSEQ multiplex PCR; TCRdb stores just in-frame clones and leaves some out. That table is the source of V, J and clone size, and D and trimming were worked out from the DNA. The sample shows approximately 600,000 clones, approximately 95% of them seen only once. Trimming cost V 5 bases and J 2 bases; bases outside gene matches: 6. The germline V gene encodes CDR1 LNHDA and CDR2 SQIVND (reference sequence). CDR3 length equals 14 residues.

This TCR came from a woman in her twenties or thirties in good health. Sequencing input: naive CD8+ T cells sorted from blood. The genes are TRBV19 and TRBJ2-7, with TRBD1 matching over 7 bases. The CDR3 bases are TGTGCCAGTAGTCCAGGGACAGTTCCCTACGAGCAGTACTTC. This translates into CASSPGTVPYEQYF. Full variable domain (rest looked up from reference TRBV19 and TRBJ2-7): DGGITQSPKYLFRKEGQNVTLSCEQNLNHDAMYWYRQDPGQGLRLIYYSQIVNDFQKGDIAEGYSVSREKKESFPLTVTSAQKNPTAFYLCASSPGTVPYEQYFGPGTRLTVT.